This entry features one T cell receptor (beta chain) sequence. The source of the sample is a study of blood T cells in healthy people across ages. The ends were cut back, 1 base at V and 5 bases at J, with 12 bases in the middle. The CDR3 is made up of 14 amino acids. Germline values: CDR1 SGDLS, CDR2 YYNGEE. Then a second PCR, running about 7 to 11 cycles, was carried out with a sample-barcoded 5' primer and a J-beta primer mix. TCRdb used MiXCR to reprocess the 5' RACE reads, holding one entry per CDR3 protein. Of approximately 770,000 distinct CDR3 sequences listed, 58% are singletons. This clonotype was obtained from a man aged 30-40 years in good health. The sample consisted of blood. The J gene is TRBJ2-5, the V gene TRBV9; D is unresolved. CDR3 bases: TGTGCCAGCAGCGTAAGGTCTATCGGGGAGACCCAGTACTTC. Encoded protein: CASSVRSIGETQYF.